These T cell receptor beta chains were read from a single sample in a study of shared clonotypes between healthy human individuals. Some clones are missing from TCRdb's copy, which holds only in-frame ones; the method was immunoSEQ multiplex PCR. This sample carries about 1.1 million clones, about 84% of them seen once, and the ten largest clones take roughly 0.65%. The material sequenced was memory CD4+ T cells from PBMCs. Every receptor here comes from a man between 18 and 29 years old in good health. Some clones in this sample may be carry-over from other donors' samples. Both conserved end residues are part of each CDR3. Each record gives: V gene, J gene, CDR3 protein.

v_gene: TRBV6-5; j_gene: TRBJ1-3; CDR3aa: CASAAGGNSGNTIYF
v_gene: TRBV25-1; j_gene: TRBJ1-2; CDR3aa: CASSESGTGVYGYTF
v_gene: TRBV7-2; j_gene: TRBJ1-1; CDR3aa: CASSFVNTEAFF
v_gene: TRBV28; j_gene: TRBJ2-5; CDR3aa: CASSPPARGGETQYF
v_gene: TRBV21-1; j_gene: TRBJ1-5; CDR3aa: CASSKFRRGNQPQHF
v_gene: TRBV15; j_gene: TRBJ2-7; CDR3aa: CATSRDSSEQYF
v_gene: TRBV5-4; j_gene: TRBJ1-4; CDR3aa: CASSPLVGDSGEKLFF
v_gene: TRBV2; j_gene: TRBJ2-5; CDR3aa: CASRSQTGGETQYF
v_gene: TRBV15; j_gene: TRBJ1-2; CDR3aa: CATSRGGKLSNYGYTF
v_gene: TRBV30; j_gene: TRBJ1-2; CDR3aa: CAWRGTGRYTF
v_gene: TRBV28; j_gene: TRBJ2-7; CDR3aa: CASSPGLAATYEQYF
v_gene: TRBV2; j_gene: TRBJ2-2; CDR3aa: CASTEYRGYTGELFF
v_gene: TRBV6-4; j_gene: TRBJ2-5; CDR3aa: CASSGGALEPTPQETQYF
v_gene: TRBV12-5; j_gene: TRBJ1-2; CDR3aa: CASGSGQPGDYGYTF
v_gene: TRBV21-1; j_gene: TRBJ2-5; CDR3aa: CASILQRLAGISSVGTQYF
v_gene: TRBV29-1; j_gene: TRBJ2-2; CDR3aa: CSVVASGGSTGELFF
v_gene: TRBV28; j_gene: TRBJ1-1; CDR3aa: CASSLVEEAFF
v_gene: TRBV27; j_gene: TRBJ2-7; CDR3aa: CASGLAGVYEQYF
v_gene: TRBV7-3; j_gene: TRBJ2-1; CDR3aa: CASSLLQSQGFHEQFF
v_gene: TRBV7-2; j_gene: TRBJ2-1; CDR3aa: CASSQEYNEQFF
v_gene: TRBV18; j_gene: TRBJ1-2; CDR3aa: CASSPERQGGYGYTF
v_gene: TRBV6-1; j_gene: TRBJ2-7; CDR3aa: CASSQTSGPYEQYF
v_gene: TRBV5-4; j_gene: TRBJ2-7; CDR3aa: CASSPVGQGFSYEQYF
v_gene: TRBV27; j_gene: TRBJ2-1; CDR3aa: CASSFDIYNEQFF
v_gene: TRBV7-8; j_gene: TRBJ1-5; CDR3aa: CASSLARYQPQHF
v_gene: TRBV9; j_gene: TRBJ1-3; CDR3aa: CASSPSTVSSGNTIYF
v_gene: TRBV28; j_gene: TRBJ2-7; CDR3aa: CASTLGQTYEQYF
v_gene: TRBV19; j_gene: TRBJ1-1; CDR3aa: CASSRNRLTNAEAFF
v_gene: TRBV7-9; j_gene: TRBJ2-2; CDR3aa: CASSSLRNTGELFF
v_gene: TRBV7-9; j_gene: TRBJ2-3; CDR3aa: CASSSGQRTDTQYF
v_gene: TRBV30; j_gene: TRBJ1-4; CDR3aa: CAWSPPGGRAEKLFF
v_gene: TRBV30; j_gene: TRBJ1-5; CDR3aa: CAWRGTVGGPQHF
v_gene: TRBV9; j_gene: TRBJ2-5; CDR3aa: CASSPRGQPEETQYF
v_gene: TRBV15; j_gene: TRBJ2-7; CDR3aa: CATSRDRGGSGQYF
v_gene: TRBV5-1; j_gene: TRBJ2-7; CDR3aa: CASSFGGHGGSYEQYF
v_gene: TRBV7-6; j_gene: TRBJ1-5; CDR3aa: CASSLAGHPNQPQHF
v_gene: TRBV18; j_gene: TRBJ2-5; CDR3aa: CASSPPYRGEETQYF
v_gene: TRBV7-9; j_gene: TRBJ1-1; CDR3aa: CASSLYRENTEAFF
v_gene: TRBV11-2; j_gene: TRBJ2-2; CDR3aa: CASSPGLANTGELFF
v_gene: TRBV2; j_gene: TRBJ2-1; CDR3aa: CAGGELAGGEQFF
v_gene: TRBV28; j_gene: TRBJ1-4; CDR3aa: CASSLTGTNEKLFF